This TCR beta chain was recorded in a study of cytomegalovirus exposure and HLA in healthy donors (dated by TCRdb to 2016 to 2017). Context from the whole study: An earlier analysis of 587 of the donors reported roughly 270 Gb of sequence data and roughly 110 million unique TCR beta sequences from 150 million to 200 million T cells. The study profiled the T cell repertoires of more than 500 subjects by immunosequencing and related them to cytomegalovirus serostatus. An earlier analysis of 587 of the donors used high-throughput TCR beta sequencing to judge whether each TCR beta V gene segment behaved as functional or pseudogenic. Among almost 400 genotyped donors of the cohort, an average of approximately 240,000 unique TCR beta nucleotide sequences were sequenced per donor, about a sixth of them non-productive. Genome-wide SNP genotypes for about 65% of the 666 donors were used in a later genetic analysis, which treated that subset as a discovery cohort. An early release covering 550 to 650 HLA-typed donors comprised around 300 gigabases of sequencing data and roughly 86 million unique TCR sequences. Donor age, sex, ethnicity and CMV serostatus were collected together with the repertoire data. Along with the roughly 700-subject first cohort, a separate validation cohort of over 90 different subjects was used. HLA typing covered class I and class II loci at four-digit resolution. The aim of the study was to test whether cataloging public T cell receptors could identify signatures of past pathogen exposure. The study combined high-throughput TCR immunosequencing, statistical association of individual TCRs with disease status, and machine learning to predict cytomegalovirus infection status. All discovery cohort repertoires had been generated using a single sequencing platform. The number of typed donors differed by locus: 629-630 for A, B, C, DRB1 and DQB1; some 500 for DQA1; 600 to 610 for DPA1; and roughly 490 for DPB1. To study patterns of TCR occurrence, a later analysis re-analyzed previously published TCR beta repertoires from 500 to 850 donors and added high-resolution HLA genotyping. Rather than using new phenotypic data, the later analysis identified candidate immune exposures from TCR beta sequences and from how often those sequences occurred across donors. Of the approximately 400 genotyped donors, approximately 83% fell in the genetic ancestry cluster associated with self-reported Caucasian donors. A few DR-DQ haplotypes were treated as single units for association and clustering because of strong linkage in the cohort.

Libraries came from the immunoSEQ multiplex PCR assay. A mixture of 60 forward primers for TCR Vbeta segments and 13 reverse primers for TCR Jbeta segments was used in the multiplex PCR. The CDR3 region of rearranged TCR beta genes was amplified from genomic DNA with a multiplex PCR assay. The amplified TCR beta libraries were sequenced on the Illumina HiSeq System as 87-base-pair reads. In the authors' own workflow: A later analysis tallied around 80 million unique TCR beta chains across the 660 or so repertoires, and approximately 11 million of those chains were shared by two or more donors. Raw reads were error-corrected and collapsed into unique sequences with a nearest-neighbor algorithm that merged closely related sequences to remove PCR and sequencing errors. To assign V, D and J gene segments, CDR3 sequences were aligned to IMGT reference sequences. For a sequence to be retained, a match of at least six nucleotides was required to both a V gene segment and a J gene segment. Rearrangements were classified as productive when the CDR3 lacked stop codons and remained in frame with V and J, and all other rearrangements were classified as non-productive. CDR3 was defined by IMGT convention, running from the second conserved V-encoded cysteine to the conserved J-encoded phenylalanine. The earlier analysis of about 590 of the donors excluded sequences that lacked an unambiguous match to a single V gene segment. In an earlier analysis of almost 600 of the donors, a V segment was called functional when productive rearrangements were above 56.7%, and segregating when the standard deviation between donors exceeded 5%. A statistical classification framework was developed to diagnose cytomegalovirus status using the catalog of TCR beta chain sequences. In a later analysis, TCR nucleotide sequences were compared against IMGT/GENE-DB human TR gene sequences so that V and J genes could be assigned. Using the TCRdist pipeline, a later analysis assigned CDR3 sequences along with most-parsimonious VDJ recombination scenarios. In a later analysis, each TCR beta chain was defined by its CDR3 amino acid sequence together with its V-gene family, and reads lacking a unique V-gene family were excluded. To address suspected cross-contamination and a sequencing artifact, a later analysis removed a few hundred highly shared, low-generation-probability nucleotide sequences. In a later analysis, a clonal expansion index for each public chain was calculated from normalized within-repertoire ranks of inferred template counts. In a later analysis, generation probabilities were computed with a VDJ recombination model fitted to out-of-frame rearrangements, and the resulting probabilities were checked against IGoR. In a later analysis, TCR-TCR, TCR-HLA and TCR-CMV co-occurrence was scored with hypergeometric tests, and a repertoire-size bias correction was applied to TCR pairs. To estimate false discovery rates, a later analysis permuted the HLA or CMV assignments 20 times. A later analysis grouped co-occurring TCRs with DBSCAN, adding TCRdist sequence similarity when clustering within HLA-allele-positive subsets. Repertoires with fewer than 30,000 or more than 120,000 public chains, plus five repertoires with anomalous nucleotide sharing, were excluded from co-occurrence clustering. Here the immuneACCESS table is served through TCRdb, limited to in-frame sequences with V and J called. Missing clones are a known gap in these copies; in checked studies unresolved V genes cover under half, and the rest lacks a known reason. That table gives V, J and clone size, and the DNA gave D and trimming. The sample profile shows under 300,000 clones; around 65% of them were found once. The top ten hold 2% to 2.5% of the sample.

Only a few counts were recorded for this clone. The antigen it binds to is not known. No quality values exist for individual bases; no much larger clone is one base distant. The cohort consisted of 666 healthy bone marrow donors. All cohort members were sampled while nominally healthy, although unrecorded immune exposures were likely present. The donor tested CMV seronegative, placing the donor among the 350 or so seronegative members of the cohort. A peripheral blood sample was collected from each donor, and TCR beta sequencing was performed on peripheral blood mononuclear cells. The Qiagen DNeasy Blood Extraction Kit was used to extract genomic DNA from the blood cell samples. Trimming accounts for 2 bases at V and 7 bases at J, while the number of junction bases matched to no gene is 12. CDR1 and CDR2, looked up from the germline V gene, are SGHDN and FVKESK. The CDR3 runs 16 residues from the cysteine to the phenylalanine. Just CDR3 DNA is preserved here, 48 bases in frame from base 1.

Beyond this particular receptor, the publication reports: It was suggested by the authors that the approach could potentially be generalized to other disease states and immunological phenotypes. The study listed 150 to 200 TCR beta chains as associated with cytomegalovirus. Specific HLA alleles were associated with 18,000 or so TCR beta sequences at a false discovery rate of 0.05 in a later analysis. HLA typing was unavailable for some donors at each locus, so association tests used only the typed subset. According to a later genetic analysis, donors in an Asian-associated ancestry cluster had fewer N-insertions in productive TCRs than the approximately 670-donor mean. Correlated functional status among segregating V segments might be attributable to linkage disequilibrium, but an unknown experimental factor could not be ruled out. A further reported finding was that TCR beta sequences accurately predicted the HLA-A and HLA-B alleles for most subjects in the first cohort. The 87-base-pair reads could not distinguish some IMGT-functional V segments, including TRBV6-2 and TRBV6-3, so those segments were excluded. The only immune exposure information available for the cohort was CMV serostatus. According to a later analysis, TCR association rates differed among HLA loci, with DRB1 alleles showing the most associated TCRs and HLA-C alleles showing the fewest. Three of the identified cytomegalovirus-associated TCR beta chains were confirmed in vitro to be specific for cytomegalovirus antigens. Broadly in line with IMGT annotations, most TCR beta V segments showed up in productive rearrangements about 87% or about 30% of the time in an earlier analysis of 587 of the donors. When HLA alleles, especially DR and DQ, strongly co-occurred, attributing TCR associations to individual alleles was difficult. In both the original and validation cohorts, the classifier was reported to diagnose cytomegalovirus status with high specificity and sensitivity. A later analysis found that most CMV-associated TCR beta chains appeared HLA-restricted, with HLA associations seemingly driven largely by CMV exposure. Sequencing depth was assumed to be roughly uniform across donors in the presence/absence analyses, though that assumption may not hold. In a later analysis, HLA-associated TCR beta chains were found to be more clonally expanded and to have lower generation probabilities than equally common non-associated chains. Several of the top co-occurrence clusters appeared to be linked to parvovirus B19, influenza, CMV and Epstein-Barr virus, according to a later analysis. A cluster of highly shared sequence variants was judged likely to be a technical artifact of the sequencing pipeline. Most TCR sequences were observed very rarely across donors, whereas some public TCRs were present in many individuals. An association between a missense DCLRE1C variant and V-gene and J-gene trimming of TCR beta chains was found in a later genetic analysis and replicated in an independent cohort. About 17 rarely observed V segments, including chromosome 9 orphons, were excluded from the earlier analysis of approximately 500 of the donors because counts were too low. In this cohort, only TCR beta chains were sequenced, and detectable features were limited by the absence of alpha or paired-chain data.

Material: PBMCs. The rearrangement combines TRBV14 with TRBJ2-7, with TRBD2 identical over 9 junction bases. This TCR was sampled from a female donor in good health and CMV-seronegative. The bases are TGTGCCAGCAGCCAAATAGAGGCTAGCGGGATTTTTGAGCAGTACTTC. It is translated as CASSQIEASGIFEQYF.